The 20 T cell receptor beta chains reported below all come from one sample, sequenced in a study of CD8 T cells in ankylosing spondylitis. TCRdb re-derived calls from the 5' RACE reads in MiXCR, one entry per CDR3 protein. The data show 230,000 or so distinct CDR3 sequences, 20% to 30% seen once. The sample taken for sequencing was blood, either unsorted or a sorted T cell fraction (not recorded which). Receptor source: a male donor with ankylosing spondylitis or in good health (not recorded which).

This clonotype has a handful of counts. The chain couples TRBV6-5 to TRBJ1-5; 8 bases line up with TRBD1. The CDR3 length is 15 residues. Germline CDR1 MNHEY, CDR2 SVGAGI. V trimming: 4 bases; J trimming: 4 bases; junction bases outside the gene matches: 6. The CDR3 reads CASSSRQGPNQPQHF. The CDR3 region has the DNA TGTGCCAGCAGTTCCCGACAGGGGCCGAATCAGCCCCAGCATTTT.

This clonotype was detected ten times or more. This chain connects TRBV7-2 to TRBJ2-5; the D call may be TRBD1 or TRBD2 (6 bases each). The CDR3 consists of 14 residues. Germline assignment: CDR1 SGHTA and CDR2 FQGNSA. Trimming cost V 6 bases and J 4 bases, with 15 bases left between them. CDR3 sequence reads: CASSKGVGGETQYF. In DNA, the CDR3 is TGTGCCAGCAGTAAGGGGGTGGGGGGAGAGACCCAGTACTTC.

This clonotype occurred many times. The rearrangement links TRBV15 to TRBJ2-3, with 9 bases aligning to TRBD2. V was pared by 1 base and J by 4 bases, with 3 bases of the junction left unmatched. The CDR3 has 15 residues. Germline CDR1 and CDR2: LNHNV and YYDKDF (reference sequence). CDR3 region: CATSRVASGADTQYF. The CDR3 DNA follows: TGTGCCACCAGCAGAGTGGCTAGCGGGGCAGATACGCAGTATTTT. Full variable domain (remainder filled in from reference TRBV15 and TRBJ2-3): DAMVIQNPRYQVTQFGKPVTLSCSQTLNHNVMYWYQQKSSQAPKLLFHYYDKDFNNEADTPDNFQSRRPNTSFCFLDIRSPGLGDTAMYLCATSRVASGADTQYFGPGTRLTVL.

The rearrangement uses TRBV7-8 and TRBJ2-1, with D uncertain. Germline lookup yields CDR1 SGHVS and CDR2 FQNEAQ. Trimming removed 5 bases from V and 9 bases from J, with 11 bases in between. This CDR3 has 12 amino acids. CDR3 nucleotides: TGTGCCAGCAGCCAGCAGGTGCCTGAGCAGTTCTTC. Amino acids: CASSQQVPEQFF. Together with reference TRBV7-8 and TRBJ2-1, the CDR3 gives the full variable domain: GAGVSQSPRYKVAKRGQDVALRCDPISGHVSLFWYQQALGQGPEFLTYFQNEAQLDKSGLPSDRFFAERPEGSVSTLKIQRTQQEDSAVYLCASSQQVPEQFFGPGTRLTVL.

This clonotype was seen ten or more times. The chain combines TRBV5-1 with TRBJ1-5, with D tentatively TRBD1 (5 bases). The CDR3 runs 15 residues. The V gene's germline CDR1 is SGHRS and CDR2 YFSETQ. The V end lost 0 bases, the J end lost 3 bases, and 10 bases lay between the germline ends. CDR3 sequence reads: CASSLVGGNNQPQHF. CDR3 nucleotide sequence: TGCGCCAGCAGCTTGGTGGGGGGGAACAATCAGCCCCAGCATTTT.

The CDR3, as DNA: TGTGCCAGCACCCTGGCCATCGGGGGTCAGTCTGAGCAGTTCTTC. Translated, it gives CASTLAIGGQSEQFF. This chain connects TRBV6-7 to TRBJ2-1; a weak D match, TRBD2 (6 bases). Being an ORF, TRBV6-7 has a function that is uncertain. This CDR3 comprises 15 residues. V was shortened by 7 bases and J by 9 bases, with 22 bases between the two germline ends.

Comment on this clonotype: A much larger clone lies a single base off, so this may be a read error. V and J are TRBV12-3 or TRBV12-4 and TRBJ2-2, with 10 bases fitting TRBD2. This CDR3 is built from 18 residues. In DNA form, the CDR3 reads TGTACCAGCAGGCCGACTAGCGGGTGGGAACCGAACACCGGGGAGCTGTTTTTT. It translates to CTSRPTSGWEPNTGELFF.

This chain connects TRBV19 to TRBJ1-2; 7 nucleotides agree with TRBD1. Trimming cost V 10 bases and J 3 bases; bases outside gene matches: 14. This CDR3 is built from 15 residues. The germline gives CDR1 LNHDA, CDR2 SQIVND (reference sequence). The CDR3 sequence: CAIHPGTEDDYGYTF. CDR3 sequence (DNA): TGTGCCATCCACCCCGGGACAGAAGACGACTATGGCTACACCTTC.

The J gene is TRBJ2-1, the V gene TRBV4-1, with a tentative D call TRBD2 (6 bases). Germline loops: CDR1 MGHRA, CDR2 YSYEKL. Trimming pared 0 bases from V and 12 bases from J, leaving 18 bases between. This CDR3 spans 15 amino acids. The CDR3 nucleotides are TGCGCCAGCAGCCAAGAAGGTTCGGCTAGCGTTTGGCAGTTCTTC. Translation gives CASSQEGSASVWQFF.

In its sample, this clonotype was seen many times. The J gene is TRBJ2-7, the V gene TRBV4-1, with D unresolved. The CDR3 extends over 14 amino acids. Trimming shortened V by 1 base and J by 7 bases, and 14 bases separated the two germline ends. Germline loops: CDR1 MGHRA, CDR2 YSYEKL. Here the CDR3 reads CASSQVRSVGEQYF. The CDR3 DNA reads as TGCGCCAGCAGCCAAGTGAGGTCGGTCGGGGAGCAGTACTTC.

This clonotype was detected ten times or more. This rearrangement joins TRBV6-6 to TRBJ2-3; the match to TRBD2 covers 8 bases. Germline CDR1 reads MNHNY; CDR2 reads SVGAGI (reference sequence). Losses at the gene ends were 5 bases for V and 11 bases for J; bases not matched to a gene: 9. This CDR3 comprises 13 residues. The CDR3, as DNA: TGTGCCAGCAGTGCGGGGGGCCGTGGTAAGCAGTATTTT. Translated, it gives CASSAGGRGKQYF.

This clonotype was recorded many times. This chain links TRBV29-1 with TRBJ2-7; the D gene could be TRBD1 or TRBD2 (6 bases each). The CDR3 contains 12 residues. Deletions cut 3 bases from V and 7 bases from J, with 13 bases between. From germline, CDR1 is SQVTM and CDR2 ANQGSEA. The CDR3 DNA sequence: TGCAGCGTTGAGGTCAGGGGAGGAGAGCAGTACTTC. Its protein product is CSVEVRGGEQYF.

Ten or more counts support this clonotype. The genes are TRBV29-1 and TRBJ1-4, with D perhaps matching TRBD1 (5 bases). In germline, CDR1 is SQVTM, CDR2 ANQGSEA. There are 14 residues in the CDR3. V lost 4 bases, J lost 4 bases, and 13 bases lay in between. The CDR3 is CSVGGLGRNEKLFF. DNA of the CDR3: TGCAGCGTTGGGGGACTTGGGCGTAATGAAAAACTGTTTTTT.

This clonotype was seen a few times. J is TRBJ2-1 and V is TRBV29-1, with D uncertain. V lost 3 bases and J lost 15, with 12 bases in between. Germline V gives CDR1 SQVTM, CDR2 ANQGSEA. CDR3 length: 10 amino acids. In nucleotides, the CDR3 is TGCAGCGTTGAGTACCAGGTTCGGTTCTTC. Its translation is CSVEYQVRFF.

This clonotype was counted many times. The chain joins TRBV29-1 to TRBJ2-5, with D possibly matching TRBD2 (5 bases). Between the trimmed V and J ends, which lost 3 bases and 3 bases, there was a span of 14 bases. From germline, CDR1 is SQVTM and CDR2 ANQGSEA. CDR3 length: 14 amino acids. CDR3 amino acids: CSVEDWAGKETQYF. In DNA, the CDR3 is TGCAGCGTTGAGGACTGGGCAGGCAAAGAGACCCAGTACTTC.

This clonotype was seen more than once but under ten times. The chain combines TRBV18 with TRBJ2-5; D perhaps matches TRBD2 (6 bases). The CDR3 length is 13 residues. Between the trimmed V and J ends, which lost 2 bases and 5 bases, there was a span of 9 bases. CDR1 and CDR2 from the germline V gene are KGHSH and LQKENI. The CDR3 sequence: CASSPSEGETQYF. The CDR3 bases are TGTGCCAGCTCACCATCGGAGGGGGAGACCCAGTACTTC.

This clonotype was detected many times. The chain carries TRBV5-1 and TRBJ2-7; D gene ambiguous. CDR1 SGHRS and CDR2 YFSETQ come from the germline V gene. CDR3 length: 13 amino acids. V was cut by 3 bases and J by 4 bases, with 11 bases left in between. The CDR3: CASSSAGFYEQYF. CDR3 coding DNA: TGCGCCAGCAGCTCGGCCGGGTTTTACGAGCAGTACTTC.

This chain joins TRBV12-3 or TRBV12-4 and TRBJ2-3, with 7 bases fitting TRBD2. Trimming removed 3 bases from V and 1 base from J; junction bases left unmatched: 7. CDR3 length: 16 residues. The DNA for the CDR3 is TGTGCCAGCAGTTTGCTCAAGCGGGGCCGCACAGATACGCAGTATTTT. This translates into CASSLLKRGRTDTQYF.

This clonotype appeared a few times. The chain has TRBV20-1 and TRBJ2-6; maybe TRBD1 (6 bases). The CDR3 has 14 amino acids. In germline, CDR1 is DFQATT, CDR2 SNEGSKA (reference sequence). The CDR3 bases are TGCAGCGTACTTAACAGGGCTGGGGCCAACGTCCTGACTTTC. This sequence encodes CSVLNRAGANVLTF.

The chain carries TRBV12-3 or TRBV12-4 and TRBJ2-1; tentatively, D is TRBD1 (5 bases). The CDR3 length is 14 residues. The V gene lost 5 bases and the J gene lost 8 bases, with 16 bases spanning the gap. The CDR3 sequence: CASSLNSQGYEQFF. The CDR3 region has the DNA TGTGCCAGCAGTCTGAACTCTCAGGGTTATGAGCAGTTCTTC.